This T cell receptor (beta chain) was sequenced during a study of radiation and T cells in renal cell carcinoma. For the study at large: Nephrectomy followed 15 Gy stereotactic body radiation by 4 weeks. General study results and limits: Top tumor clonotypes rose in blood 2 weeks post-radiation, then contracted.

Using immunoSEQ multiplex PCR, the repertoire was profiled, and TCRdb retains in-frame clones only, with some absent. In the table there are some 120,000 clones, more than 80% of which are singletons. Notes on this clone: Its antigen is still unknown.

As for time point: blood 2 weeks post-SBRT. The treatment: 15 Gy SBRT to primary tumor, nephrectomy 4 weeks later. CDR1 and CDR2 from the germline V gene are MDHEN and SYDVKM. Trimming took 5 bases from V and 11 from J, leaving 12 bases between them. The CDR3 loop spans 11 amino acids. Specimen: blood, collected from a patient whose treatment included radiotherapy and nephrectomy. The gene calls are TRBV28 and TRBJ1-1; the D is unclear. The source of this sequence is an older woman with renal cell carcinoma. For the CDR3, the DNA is TGTGCCAGCAGTACAAGGGCTCGGGCTTTCTTT. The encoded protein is CASSTRARAFF. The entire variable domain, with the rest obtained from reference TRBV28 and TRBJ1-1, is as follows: DVKVTQSSRYLVKRTGEKVFLECVQDMDHENMFWYRQDPGLGLRLIYFSYDVKMKEKGDIPEGYSVSREKKERFSLILESASTNQTSMYLCASSTRARAFFGQGTRLTVV.